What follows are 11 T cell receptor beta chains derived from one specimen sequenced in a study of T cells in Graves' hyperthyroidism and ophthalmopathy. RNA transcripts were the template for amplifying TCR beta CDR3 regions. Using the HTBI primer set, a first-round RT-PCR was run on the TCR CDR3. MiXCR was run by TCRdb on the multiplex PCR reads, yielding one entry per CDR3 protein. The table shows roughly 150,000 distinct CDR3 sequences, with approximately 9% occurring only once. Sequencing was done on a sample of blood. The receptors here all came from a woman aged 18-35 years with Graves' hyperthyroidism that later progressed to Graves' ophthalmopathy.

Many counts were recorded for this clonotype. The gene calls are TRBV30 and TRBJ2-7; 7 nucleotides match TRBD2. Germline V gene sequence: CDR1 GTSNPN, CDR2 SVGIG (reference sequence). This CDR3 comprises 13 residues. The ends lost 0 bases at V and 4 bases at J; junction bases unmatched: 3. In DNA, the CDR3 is TGTGCCTGGAGTGTGGGGGGGATATACGAGCAGTACTTC. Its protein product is CAWSVGGIYEQYF.

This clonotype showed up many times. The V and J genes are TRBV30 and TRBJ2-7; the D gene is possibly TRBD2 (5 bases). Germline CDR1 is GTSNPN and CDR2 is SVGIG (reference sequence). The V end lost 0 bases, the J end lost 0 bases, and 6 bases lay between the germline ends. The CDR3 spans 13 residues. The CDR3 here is CAWSVGSSYEQYF. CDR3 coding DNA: TGTGCCTGGAGTGTAGGGAGCTCCTACGAGCAGTACTTC.

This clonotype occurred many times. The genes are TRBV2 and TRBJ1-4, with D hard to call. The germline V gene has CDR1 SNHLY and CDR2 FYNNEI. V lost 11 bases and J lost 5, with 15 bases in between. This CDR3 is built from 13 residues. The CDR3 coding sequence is TGTGCCTCGGAGGGCCAAAAAAATGAAAAACTGTTTTTT. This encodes CASEGQKNEKLFF. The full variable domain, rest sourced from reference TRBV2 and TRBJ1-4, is EPEVTQTPSHQVTQMGQEVILRCVPISNHLYFYWYRQILGQKVEFLVSFYNNEISEKSEIFDDQFSVERPDGSNFTLKIRSTKLEDSAMYFCASEGQKNEKLFFGSGTQLSVL.

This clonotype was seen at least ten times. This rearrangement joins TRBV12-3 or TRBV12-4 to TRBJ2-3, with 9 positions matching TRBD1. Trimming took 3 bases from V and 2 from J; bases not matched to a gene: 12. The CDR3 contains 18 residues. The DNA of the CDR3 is TGTGCCAGCAGTTTTAAGATTTTGGGACAGGGTTTCACAGATACGCAGTATTTT. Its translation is CASSFKILGQGFTDTQYF.

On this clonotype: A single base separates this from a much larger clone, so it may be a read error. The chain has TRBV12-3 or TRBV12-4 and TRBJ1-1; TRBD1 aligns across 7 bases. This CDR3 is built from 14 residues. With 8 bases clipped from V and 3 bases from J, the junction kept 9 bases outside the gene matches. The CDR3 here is CASGPNTGDTEAFF. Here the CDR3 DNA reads TGTGCCAGCGGCCCAAACACAGGGGACACTGAAGCTTTCTTT.

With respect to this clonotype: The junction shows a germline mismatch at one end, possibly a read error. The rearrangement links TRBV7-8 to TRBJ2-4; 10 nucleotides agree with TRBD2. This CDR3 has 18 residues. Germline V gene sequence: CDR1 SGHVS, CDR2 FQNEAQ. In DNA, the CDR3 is TGTGCCAGCAGCTCGGGACTAGCGTATGGGGTAGCCAGAAACATTCAGTACTTC. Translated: CASSSGLAYGVARNIQYF.

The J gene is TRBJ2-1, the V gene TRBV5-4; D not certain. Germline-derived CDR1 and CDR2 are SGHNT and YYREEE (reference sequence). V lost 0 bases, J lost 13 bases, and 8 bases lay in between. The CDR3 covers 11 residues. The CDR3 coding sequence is TGTGCCAGCAGCTTGGGACAATCTCAGTTCTTC. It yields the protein CASSLGQSQFF. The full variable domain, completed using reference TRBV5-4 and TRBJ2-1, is ETGVTQSPTHLIKTRGQQVTLRCSSQSGHNTVSWYQQALGQGPQFIFQYYREEENGRGNFPPRFSGLQFPNYSSELNVNALELDDSALYLCASSLGQSQFFGPGTRLTVL.

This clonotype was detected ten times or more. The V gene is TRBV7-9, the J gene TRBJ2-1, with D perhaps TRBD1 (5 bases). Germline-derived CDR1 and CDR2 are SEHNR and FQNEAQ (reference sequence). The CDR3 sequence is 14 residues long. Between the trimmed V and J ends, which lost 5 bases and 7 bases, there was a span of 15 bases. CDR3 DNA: TGTGCCAGCAGCCAAGACAGATTGGGTAATGAGCAGTTCTTC. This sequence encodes CASSQDRLGNEQFF.

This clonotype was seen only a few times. The DNA for the CDR3 is TGTGCCAGCAGCTTGGTTGGCAGTATCAATTCACCCCTCCACTTT. Translating gives CASSLVGSINSPLHF. The chain recombines TRBV5-5 with TRBJ1-6; D remains unclear. CDR3 size: 15 residues. Germline assignment: CDR1 SGHKS and CDR2 YYEKEE (reference sequence). The V end lost 0 bases, the J end lost 7 bases, and 11 bases lay between the germline ends.

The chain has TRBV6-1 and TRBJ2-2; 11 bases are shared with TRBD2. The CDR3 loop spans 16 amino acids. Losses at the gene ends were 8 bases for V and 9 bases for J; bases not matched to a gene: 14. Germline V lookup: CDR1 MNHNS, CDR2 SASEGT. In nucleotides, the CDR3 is TGTGCCAGCGGACCCGTAGCGGGAGGGCCTTACCGGGAGCTGTTTTTT. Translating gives CASGPVAGGPYRELFF.

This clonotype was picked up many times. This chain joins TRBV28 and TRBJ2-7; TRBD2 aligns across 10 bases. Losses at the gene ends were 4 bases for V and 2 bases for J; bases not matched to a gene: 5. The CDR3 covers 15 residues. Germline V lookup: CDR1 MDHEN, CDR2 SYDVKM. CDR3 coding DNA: TGTGCCAGCAGTTCTCAAGCGGGGGGGCCCTACGAGCAGTACTTC. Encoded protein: CASSSQAGGPYEQYF. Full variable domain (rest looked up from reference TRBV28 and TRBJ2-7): DVKVTQSSRYLVKRTGEKVFLECVQDMDHENMFWYRQDPGLGLRLIYFSYDVKMKEKGDIPEGYSVSREKKERFSLILESASTNQTSMYLCASSSQAGGPYEQYFGPGTRLTVT.